The following is a T cell receptor (beta chain) sequence with its context. A read error may account for a junction end that differs from germline. This CDR3 comprises 10 residues. Germline CDR1 is MDHEN and CDR2 is SYDVKM. These data originate in a study of blood T cell repertoires in COVID-19. This table comes from immunoSEQ multiplex PCR, and its TCRdb copy is limited to in-frame clones, with some not included. The sample includes approximately 49,000 clones, about 86% of them seen just once. V and J are TRBV28 and TRBJ2-7; D uncertain. The sample comprised peripheral blood. This clonotype originated in a man in his fifties or sixties with acute or convalescent COVID-19. CDR3 loop: CCGDPYEQYF. DNA of the CDR3: TGCTGCGGAGACCCTTACGAGCAGTACTTC. The full variable domain, completed using reference TRBV28 and TRBJ2-7, is DVKVTQSSRYLVKRTGEKVFLECVQDMDHENMFWYRQDPGLGLRLIYFSYDVKMKEKGDIPEGYSVSREKKERFSLILESASTNQTSMYLCCGDPYEQYFGPGTRLTVT.